The rows below give T cell receptor beta chains drawn from one sample of a study of TIL therapy for anti-PD-1-resistant metastatic lung cancer. The method was immunoSEQ multiplex PCR; TCRdb's version includes in-frame clones alone and lacks a portion of them. The sample records roughly 60,000 clones, roughly 84% being singletons. The sequencing here drew on blood, taken at baseline. These receptors came from a person between 25 and 80 years old with non-small cell lung cancer. Each CDR3 is given with its conserved first and last residue. Fields, in order: J gene, V gene, D gene, clone size, CDR3 DNA, CDR3 protein. D genes are given only for firm matches. Clone size is not always given. Where it is, it says once, few, many or a class for expanded clones.

>TRBJ2-7|TRBV7-6|TRBD2|-
TGTGCCAGCAGCTTAGGTTCGTCTAGCGGTCCCTACGAGCAGTACTTC
CASSLGSSSGPYEQYF
>TRBJ2-7|TRBV19|TRBD1|-
TGTGCCAGTAGTACCGGAGGGACAGGGGGGCGGGACGAGCAGTACTTC
CASSTGGTGGRDEQYF
>TRBJ2-3|TRBV3-1/TRBV3-2|-|once
TGTGCCAGCAGCCAAGGTGCAACTAGCACAGATACGCAGTATTTT
CASSQGATSTDTQYF
>TRBJ2-3|TRBV10-1|TRBD2|-
TGCGCCAGCAGTGCTGTGGGACTAGCGGGAATTCTTCCAGATACGCAGTATTTT
CASSAVGLAGILPDTQYF
>TRBJ1-2|TRBV20-1|-|-
TGCAGTGCTAGGGGGGGGGCCGGCTACACCTTC
CSARGGAGYTF
>TRBJ2-3|TRBV5-4|TRBD1|few
TGTGCCAGCAGCATGGGACAGGGGGTAACAGATACGCAGTATTTT
CASSMGQGVTDTQYF
>TRBJ2-1|TRBV6-4|-|once
TGTGCCAGCAGTGACTCAATCGGGGGGCCCGATGAGCAGTTCTTC
CASSDSIGGPDEQFF
>TRBJ2-1|TRBV24-1|TRBD2|-
TGTGCCACCGGGGGGGAGCGGGAGGGGAATGAGCAGTTCTTC
CATGGEREGNEQFF
>TRBJ1-6|TRBV19|TRBD1|-
TGTGCCAGTAGTGACGACAGGGGTAATTCACCCCTCCACTTT
CASSDDRGNSPLHF
>TRBJ2-7|TRBV3-1/TRBV3-2|-|-
TGTGCCAGCAGCCAAGGGGCGGGGTGGAACTACGAGCAGTACTTC
CASSQGAGWNYEQYF
>TRBJ1-1|TRBV28|-|-
TGTGCCAGCAGTTCACCCCGGGGGGAAGCTTTCTTT
CASSSPRGEAFF
>TRBJ1-1|TRBV27|TRBD1|-
TGTGCCAGCAGTTTGACAGGGGCCCGCGACACTGAAGCTTTCTTT
CASSLTGARDTEAFF
>TRBJ1-1|TRBV28|TRBD1|-
TGTGCCAGCAGTCCGATCGGACAGGGGAACACTGAAGCTTTCTTT
CASSPIGQGNTEAFF
>TRBJ2-1|TRBV2|TRBD2|-
TGTGCCAGCAGTGCTAGCGGGGGGAATGAGCAGTTCTTC
CASSASGGNEQFF
>TRBJ2-1|TRBV24-1|-|-
TGTGCCACCAGTGACCGTAACGGTGGGGACATGATGTTCTTC
CATSDRNGGDMMFF
>TRBJ2-7|TRBV6-1|-|once
TGTGCCAGCAGTGAAGAGGGAGCCTCTTCCTACGAGCAGTACTTC
CASSEEGASSYEQYF
>TRBJ1-1|TRBV5-6|-|once
TGTGCCAGCAGCTTGGCCTTAGGGGCCATGAACACTGAAGCTTTCTTT
CASSLALGAMNTEAFF
>TRBJ2-2|TRBV12-5|-|-
TGTGCTAGTGGTTTGTGGGGGGCCCTAAACACCGGGGAGCTGTTTTTT
CASGLWGALNTGELFF
>TRBJ2-1|TRBV6-2/TRBV6-3|-|-
TGTGCCAGCAGTTACTCGAAACGGCGGAGGGGCCCGGTAGGTGAGCAGTTCTTC
CASSYSKRRRGPVGEQFF
>TRBJ1-1|TRBV29-1|-|-
TGCAGCGTTGTCTTACAACTGAACACTGAAGCTTTCTTT
CSVVLQLNTEAFF
>TRBJ1-1|TRBV6-5|-|-
TGTGCCAGCAGCCTACCCTCGGGGACTGAAGCTTTCTTT
CASSLPSGTEAFF
>TRBJ2-3|TRBV19|-|-
TGTGCCAGTAGTATAGACGGATATACGCAGTATTTT
CASSIDGYTQYF
>TRBJ1-1|TRBV6-5|-|-
TGTGCCAGCAGTTCCCCAGGCCCGGGTCGAGCTTTCTTT
CASSSPGPGRAFF
>TRBJ1-5|TRBV28|-|-
TGTGCCAGCAGCGGGGTAGTTAGCAATCAGCCCCAGCATTTT
CASSGVVSNQPQHF
>TRBJ1-5|TRBV5-6|-|few
TGTGCCAGCAGCTTGGCTGGGAGTTCCAATCAGCCCCAGCATTTT
CASSLAGSSNQPQHF
>TRBJ2-2|TRBV19|TRBD2|-
TGTGCCAGTATTCAAAGCGGGGGGGCGGTCGGGGAGCTGTTTTTT
CASIQSGGAVGELFF
>TRBJ2-1|TRBV18|TRBD2|-
TGTGCCAGCTCACCACTAGCGGGAGAATACAATGAGCAGTTCTTC
CASSPLAGEYNEQFF
>TRBJ1-4|TRBV7-6|-|-
TGTGCCAGCAGCTCGACAGGTCGGACTAATGAAAAACTGTTTTTT
CASSSTGRTNEKLFF
>TRBJ2-7|TRBV5-1|TRBD1|-
TGCGCCAGCAGCTTGGATAGGACAGGGAACGAGCAGTACTTC
CASSLDRTGNEQYF
>TRBJ1-4|TRBV19|TRBD1|-
TGTGCCAGTAAAGATCAGGACAGGTTGGCCGTTTTT
CASKDQDRLAVF
>TRBJ1-5|TRBV19|-|once
TGTGCCAGTAGTATCGGAGGGAATAGCAATCAGCCCCAGCATTTT
CASSIGGNSNQPQHF
>TRBJ2-6|TRBV4-1|-|-
TGCGCCAGCAGCCAAGATCCCTCTGGGGCCAACGTCCTGACTTTC
CASSQDPSGANVLTF
>TRBJ2-1|TRBV7-3|-|-
TGTGCCAGCAGCTTAAGGGACTCTGAGCAGTTCTTC
CASSLRDSEQFF
>TRBJ2-3|TRBV10-2|-|-
TGCGCCAGCAGTGTGTCAGGAGGGCCAGATACGCAGTATTTT
CASSVSGGPDTQYF
>TRBJ2-5|TRBV7-9|TRBD2|-
TGTGCCAGCAGCCCACCGGGACTAATTTTAGAGACCCAGTACTTC
CASSPPGLILETQYF
>TRBJ1-1|TRBV29-1|-|-
TGCAGCGTTGAACGATCTGAAGCTTTCTTT
CSVERSEAFF
>TRBJ2-1|TRBV12-3/TRBV12-4|-|-
TGTGCCAGCGGGGGGTACAATGAGCAGTTCTTC
CASGGYNEQFF
>TRBJ2-6|TRBV18|TRBD1|-
TGTGCCAGCTCACCTGGAGTACAGGGACAGAGACACTCTGGGGCCAACGTCCTGACTTTC
CASSPGVQGQRHSGANVLTF
>TRBJ1-1|TRBV9|-|-
TGTGCCAGCAGCGTAGGGACGGAGGTTGAAGCTTTCTTT
CASSVGTEVEAFF
>TRBJ2-1|TRBV27|-|-
TGTGCCAGCAGTTTAAGAGGCAATGAGCAGTTCTTC
CASSLRGNEQFF
>TRBJ1-2|TRBV28|-|-
TGTGCCAGCAGTTTACAGTTGAGCTATGGCTACACCTTC
CASSLQLSYGYTF
>TRBJ2-7|TRBV6-5|-|-
TGTGCCAGCAGTTACAGCAGGGATACCTACGAGCAGTACTTC
CASSYSRDTYEQYF
>TRBJ1-3|TRBV30|TRBD1|few
TGTGCCATGGGACAGGGGACTTCTGGAAACACCATATATTTT
CAMGQGTSGNTIYF
>TRBJ1-1|TRBV9|-|-
TGTGCCAGCAAGGCAATGAACACTGAAGCTTTCTTT
CASKAMNTEAFF
>TRBJ2-2|TRBV6-5|-|-
TGTGCCAGCAGTCCCCCGAACACCGGGGAGCTGTTTTTT
CASSPPNTGELFF
>TRBJ2-7|TRBV12-3/TRBV12-4|-|-
TGTGCCAGCAGTCCAGGGATTTACTACGAGCAGTACTTC
CASSPGIYYEQYF